This passage covers 21 T cell receptor beta chains from one sample sequenced in a study of Graves' ophthalmopathy and Graves' hyperthyroidism. RNA transcripts provided the template for amplifying TCR beta CDR3 regions. First-round RT-PCR with HTBI primers preceded a second-round multiplex PCR. TCRdb independently ran MiXCR on the multiplex PCR reads; one entry per CDR3 protein. The sample comprises 400,000 or so distinct CDR3 sequences, approximately 15% of which are singletons, and roughly 7% rests with the top ten. Sequenced: peripheral blood. These receptors originate from a woman aged 18-29 years with stable Graves' hyperthyroidism.

This clonotype has ten or more counts. This rearrangement joins TRBV7-3 to TRBJ1-5; no clear D. Germline assignment: CDR1 SGHTA and CDR2 FQGTGA. CDR3 length equals 13 residues. Trimming pared 1 base from V and 8 bases from J, leaving 9 bases between. The CDR3 region has the DNA TGTGCCAGCAGCTTAATAAAGGAGGAGCCCCAGCATTTT. It is translated as CASSLIKEEPQHF.

This rearrangement joins TRBV19 to TRBJ1-5; D possibly corresponds to TRBD1 (6 bases). The CDR3 loop spans 15 amino acids. Germline CDR1 is LNHDA and CDR2 is SQIVND (reference sequence). The V gene lost 5 bases and the J gene lost 3 bases, with 14 bases spanning the gap. The CDR3 DNA follows: TGTGCCAGTAGTCACAACAGGGTCCCCAATCAGCCCCAGCATTTT. Encoded protein: CASSHNRVPNQPQHF.

The chain has TRBV19 and TRBJ1-5, with D uncertain. This CDR3 has 14 residues. Germline CDR1 LNHDA, CDR2 SQIVND (reference sequence). The germline V and J ends were trimmed by 7 bases and 0 bases, with 10 bases remaining between them. The CDR3 bases are TGTGCCAGTACCCCTACGATTAGCAATCAGCCCCAGCATTTT. Translated, it gives CASTPTISNQPQHF. The variable domain in full, completed from reference TRBV19 and TRBJ1-5, reads DGGITQSPKYLFRKEGQNVTLSCEQNLNHDAMYWYRQDPGQGLRLIYYSQIVNDFQKGDIAEGYSVSREKKESFPLTVTSAQKNPTAFYLCASTPTISNQPQHFGDGTRLSIL.

This clonotype was observed many times. This chain uses TRBV14 with TRBJ2-2; the D gene is possibly TRBD1 (5 bases). Trimming took 4 bases from V and 6 from J, leaving 12 bases between them. The CDR3 is 14 amino acids. The V gene's germline CDR1 is SGHDN and CDR2 FVKESK. The CDR3 DNA follows: TGTGCCAGCAGCCTGGCAGGGATGGCCGGGGAGCTGTTTTTT. Its translation: CASSLAGMAGELFF. Full variable domain (rest looked up from reference TRBV14 and TRBJ2-2): EAGVTQFPSHSVIEKGQTVTLRCDPISGHDNLYWYRRVMGKEIKFLLHFVKESKQDESGMPNNRFLAERTGGTYSTLKVQPAELEDSGVYFCASSLAGMAGELFFGEGSRLTVL.

V is TRBV24-1 and J is TRBJ2-2; unclear D gene. Looked up from germline, CDR1 is KGHDR and CDR2 is SFDVKD. V was trimmed by 1 base and J by 7 bases, leaving 3 bases between them. The CDR3 extends over 12 amino acids. CDR3 coding DNA: TGTGCCACCAGTGATTTAGGCGGGGAGCTGTTTTTT. As protein: CATSDLGGELFF.

This clonotype was recorded only once. A much bigger clone sits one base away, suggesting this may be a read error. The chain combines TRBV7-9 with TRBJ2-5, with 7 bases fitting TRBD1. CDR1 and CDR2 (germline): SEHNR, FQNEAQ (reference sequence). This CDR3 region has 16 residues. CDR3 DNA: TGTGCCAGCAGCTTAGTAGGGGGCCCCCTTAAAGAGACCCGGTACTTC. This codes for CASSLVGGPLKETRYF.

CDR3 coding DNA: TGTGCCACCAGTGATCCTAAAGTGGGGCCAGGGGGTGAGGAGACCCAGTACTTC. Protein sequence: CATSDPKVGPGGEETQYF. This rearrangement joins TRBV24-1 to TRBJ2-5, with 7 bases matching TRBD1. The CDR3 is 18 amino acids. V shed 3 bases, J shed 5 bases, and the junction held 17 bases outside the gene matches. Germline V gene sequence: CDR1 KGHDR, CDR2 SFDVKD.

The chain couples TRBV2 to TRBJ2-2, with 10 bases fitting TRBD2. CDR1 and CDR2 (germline): SNHLY, FYNNEI. The CDR3 covers 16 residues. V shed 7 bases and J 3 bases; nucleotides not matched to a gene: 8. The CDR3 loop is CASTERTSGYTGELFF. DNA of the CDR3: TGTGCCAGCACCGAGAGGACTAGCGGCTACACCGGGGAGCTGTTTTTT.

This clonotype was picked up many times. The gene calls are TRBV4-1 and TRBJ1-5; 9 bases align to TRBD1. Losses at the gene ends were 2 bases for V and 7 bases for J; bases not matched to a gene: 6. The CDR3 loop spans 15 amino acids. The V gene's germline CDR1 is MGHRA and CDR2 YSYEKL. The CDR3 spells CASSQPRDRAQPQHF. The CDR3, as DNA: TGCGCCAGCAGCCAACCCCGGGACAGGGCACAGCCCCAGCATTTT.

Concerning this clonotype itself: The conserved phenylalanine or tryptophan is not found at the CDR3 terminus, so this likely reflects a read error. This chain links TRBV12-3 or TRBV12-4 with TRBJ1-1; D possibly corresponds to TRBD1 (5 bases). V gave up 3 bases and J gave up 6 bases, with 17 bases separating them. The CDR3 loop spans 15 amino acids. CDR3 sequence (DNA): TGTGCCAGCAGTTTTCATAGGGGTGGGAAGGCTGAAGCTTTCTAT. It yields the protein CASSFHRGGKAEAFY.

In its sample, this clonotype was seen many times. It may be a read error: a sequence one base away is much more abundant. The chain is built from TRBV5-1 and TRBJ1-2; 9 bases fit TRBD1. Germline V gene sequence: CDR1 SGHRS, CDR2 YFSETQ. The CDR3 loop spans 13 amino acids. CDR3 amino acids: CASSLDRGYGYTF. The DNA for the CDR3 is TGTGCCAGCAGTCTGGACAGGGGCTATGGCTACACCTTC. The whole variable domain, remainder taken from reference TRBV5-1 and TRBJ1-2, is KAGVTQTPRYLIKTRGQQVTLSCSPISGHRSVSWYQQTPGQGLQFLFEYFSETQRNKGNFPGRFSGRQFSNSRSEMNVSTLELGDSALYLCASSLDRGYGYTFGSGTRLTVV.

This clonotype was seen at least ten times. The chain links TRBV12-3 or TRBV12-4 to TRBJ2-6; D not resolved. V was trimmed by 9 bases and J by 0 bases, leaving 21 bases between them. CDR3 length: 18 amino acids. The CDR3 DNA is TGTGCCAGTCTCGGTTTAGGAAGCACCATCTCTGGGGCCAACGTCCTGACTTTC. Translating gives CASLGLGSTISGANVLTF.

Ten or more counts support this clonotype. This sequence joins TRBV5-1 and TRBJ1-1, with a tentative D call TRBD1 (5 bases). The V end lost 3 bases, the J end lost 0 bases, and 9 bases lay between the germline ends. This CDR3 is built from 14 residues. Germline CDR1 is SGHRS and CDR2 is YFSETQ. This CDR3 is CASSSGDMNTEAFF. The CDR3 DNA follows: TGCGCCAGCAGCTCGGGGGATATGAACACTGAAGCTTTCTTT.

Concerning this clonotype: Given a much more abundant clone one base away, this may be a read error. J is TRBJ2-4 and V is TRBV29-1; the match to TRBD1 covers 9 bases. The CDR3 is made up of 17 amino acids. Germline CDR1 SQVTM, CDR2 ANQGSEA. CDR3 protein: CSGEDHRGPFLVGIQYF. CDR3 sequence (DNA): TGCAGCGGTGAAGATCACAGGGGGCCCTTCTTGGTTGGCATTCAGTACTTC.

The table lists this clonotype with many counts. The chain links TRBV12-3 or TRBV12-4 to TRBJ1-5, with TRBD1 as a possible D gene (5 bases). Trimming removed 3 bases at V and 2 bases at J, with 14 bases between. This CDR3 has 16 amino acids. The CDR3 nucleotides are TGTGCCAGCAGTTTCCGGACACTACAGGGCAATCAGCCCCAGCATTTT. Protein: CASSFRTLQGNQPQHF.

This clonotype has ten or more counts. The chain is built from TRBV6-1 and TRBJ1-2; D unresolved. Germline V gene lookup returns CDR1 MNHNS and CDR2 SASEGT. This CDR3 is 13 amino acids long. Trimming shortened V by 0 bases and J by 8 bases, and 10 bases separated the two germline ends. CDR3 nucleotide sequence: TGTGCCAGCAGTGAAGCTCCCTTAGGAGGCTACACCTTC. Its protein is CASSEAPLGGYTF.

The sample holds many counts of this clonotype. V and J are TRBV27 and TRBJ2-5; D is possibly TRBD2 (6 bases). This CDR3 spans 13 amino acids. Trimming took off 6 bases at V and 5 bases at J, with 13 bases between the two ends. Germline V gene lookup returns CDR1 MNHEY and CDR2 SMNVEV (reference sequence). The CDR3 DNA reads TGTGCCAGCAGACCGGGACTTAAGGAGACCCAGTACTTC. It specifies CASRPGLKETQYF.

This clonotype showed up many times. V and J are TRBV6-5 and TRBJ2-2, with D unclear. Germline V gene lookup returns CDR1 MNHEY and CDR2 SVGAGI. V lost 1 base and J lost 1, with 1 base in between. CDR3 size: 13 residues. Here the CDR3 DNA reads TGTGCCAGCAGTTACTTGAACACCGGGGAGCTGTTTTTT. Protein: CASSYLNTGELFF.

This clonotype was recorded many times. The chain couples TRBV12-3 or TRBV12-4 to TRBJ2-7; tentative D call: TRBD1 (6 bases). This CDR3 contains 14 residues. V dropped 6 bases and J dropped 0 bases, with 12 bases sitting between them. The CDR3 sequence: CASSLHRDSYEQYF. The CDR3 DNA reads TGTGCCAGCAGCCTGCACAGGGACTCCTACGAGCAGTACTTC.

The CDR3 is CASSPRSSGNTGELFF. The DNA of the CDR3 is TGTGCCAGTAGCCCCCGGTCCTCGGGGAACACCGGGGAGCTGTTTTTT. The rearrangement joins TRBV19 to TRBJ2-2; unclear D gene. The germline gives CDR1 LNHDA, CDR2 SQIVND (reference sequence). This CDR3 is built from 16 residues. Trimming cost V 6 bases and J 1 base, with 15 bases left between them.

This clonotype was recorded many times. V is TRBV5-6 and J is TRBJ1-2; D may be TRBD1 (6 bases). The ends were cut back, 4 bases at V and 4 bases at J, with 14 bases in the middle. Germline lookup yields CDR1 SGHDT and CDR2 YYEEEE. The CDR3 sequence is 14 residues long. The CDR3 DNA is TGTGCCAGCAGCCAGGGGCAACCGCTCTATGGCTACACCTTC. It is translated as CASSQGQPLYGYTF.